What follows describes a single TCR beta chain. Its matching antigen is unknown. The CDR3 has 17 residues. Germline-derived CDR1 and CDR2 are SEHNR and FQNEAQ (reference sequence). Trimming took 4 bases from V and 4 from J, leaving 23 bases between them. Sequencing used immunoSEQ multiplex PCR; TCRdb keeps in-frame clones, though not all of them. The sample contains about 3,800 clones, 55% to 80% of which appear only once. The data are from a study of tumor-infiltrating lymphocytes in localized non-small cell lung cancer. Overall study findings and caveats: TCRbeta sequencing showed higher T cell infiltration in tumors than uninvolved lung. Different pieces of the same tissue went to different assays, confounding technical variation with intratumor heterogeneity.

This TCR was recovered from a human donor with non-small cell lung cancer. Sequencing input: uninvolved lung tissue not adjacent to the tumor. The chain carries TRBV7-9 and TRBJ2-7, with a weak D call TRBD1 (5 bases). Here the CDR3 DNA reads TGTGCCAGCAGCTCCCGGGCCTTGGCGTCCAGGGAATACGAGCAGTACTTC. The encoded protein is CASSSRALASREYEQYF. Together with reference TRBV7-9 and TRBJ2-7, the CDR3 gives the full variable domain: DTGVSQNPRHKITKRGQNVTFRCDPISEHNRLYWYRQTLGQGPEFLTYFQNEAQLEKSRLLSDRFSAERPKGSFSTLEIQRTEQGDSAMYLCASSSRALASREYEQYFGPGTRLTVT.